These T cell receptor beta chains were read from a single sample in a study of blood T cell repertoires in COVID-19. Produced via immunoSEQ multiplex PCR; TCRdb's table is partial and in-frame only. The data show over 65,000 clones, with around 90% seen just once and about 7% held by the top ten. Sequenced sample: peripheral blood. The source of these receptors is a human donor in a cohort sampled during active COVID-19. Each CDR3 is given with its conserved first and last residue. The D gene is left open where the match is weak. The size field is filled for only some rows; it gives once, few, many or a size class.

NA	NA	TRBV27	TRBJ2-3	CASGLQAGTQYF	TGTGCCAGCGGCCTCCAAGCGGGTACGCAGTATTTT
NA	TRBD1	TRBV19	TRBJ2-2	CATELLAGRGREDTGELFF	TGTGCCACCGAACTGCTGGCCGGCAGGGGGCGGGAAGACACCGGGGAGCTGTTTTTT
NA	TRBD1	TRBV5-1	TRBJ2-2	CASSSDRGAGTGELFF	TGCGCCAGCAGCAGTGACAGGGGCGCTGGTACCGGGGAGCTGTTTTTT
NA	TRBD1	TRBV6-5	TRBJ2-2	CASSRGTGMTGELFF	TGTGCCAGCAGTCGAGGGACAGGGATGACCGGGGAGCTGTTTTTT
NA	NA	TRBV5-8	TRBJ1-2	CASSLLTGNYGYTF	TGTGCCAGCAGCTTGTTAACAGGGAACTATGGCTACACCTTC
NA	NA	TRBV12-3/TRBV12-4	TRBJ2-4	CASSLPSDIQYF	TGTGCCAGCAGTTTACCTAGTGACATTCAGTACTTC
NA	TRBD1	TRBV7-9	TRBJ1-2	CASSLAGAQGARGYTF	TGTGCCAGCAGCTTAGCGGGGGCACAGGGGGCACGTGGCTACACCTTC
few	NA	TRBV6-5	TRBJ2-5	CASTHRDEAETQYF	TGTGCCAGCACCCACAGGGACGAGGCGGAGACCCAGTACTTC
once	NA	TRBV5-6	TRBJ2-7	CASSRQRTPSYEQYF	TGTGCCAGCAGCCGACAGCGAACTCCCTCCTACGAGCAGTACTTC
NA	TRBD1	TRBV28	TRBJ1-1	CASSQTGVTEAFF	TGTGCCAGCAGCCAAACAGGGGTCACTGAAGCTTTCTTT
NA	NA	TRBV18	TRBJ1-1	CASSPSGGGMNTEAFF	TGTGCCAGCTCACCTTCGGGCGGGGGTATGAACACTGAAGCTTTCTTT
NA	TRBD1	TRBV7-9	TRBJ2-5	CASSLATGVQETQYF	TGTGCCAGCAGCTTAGCGACAGGGGTCCAAGAGACCCAGTACTTC
NA	NA	TRBV12-3/TRBV12-4	TRBJ1-2	CASSQAGNYGYTF	TGTGCCAGCAGTCAGGCGGGGAACTATGGCTACACCTTC
NA	NA	TRBV4-3	TRBJ2-1	CASSQDPGLSYNEQFF	TGCGCCAGCAGCCAAGATCCGGGACTCTCCTACAATGAGCAGTTCTTC
NA	NA	TRBV7-2	TRBJ1-6	CASSTPPGQSSPLHF	TGTGCCAGCAGCACCCCCCCAGGGCAGTCTTCACCCCTCCACTTT
NA	TRBD1	TRBV12-5	TRBJ2-1	CASGFPTGQGVYNEQFF	TGTGCTAGTGGTTTCCCGACGGGACAGGGGGTTTACAATGAGCAGTTCTTC
NA	NA	TRBV5-6	TRBJ1-4	CASRTTPKGDEKLFF	TGTGCCAGCAGGACCACCCCGAAGGGAGATGAAAAACTGTTTTTT
NA	NA	TRBV10-3	TRBJ1-1	CASSPGEPTEAFF	TGTGCCAGCTCCCCCGGGGAACCCACTGAAGCTTTCTTT
NA	NA	TRBV5-8	TRBJ1-2	CASSLPGRTSNYGYTF	TGTGCCAGCAGCCTTCCCGGCAGGACTTCTAACTATGGCTACACCTTC
NA	NA	TRBV19	TRBJ2-1	CASSSTGSTYNEQFF	TGTGCCAGTAGTAGCACAGGGTCCACCTACAATGAGCAGTTCTTC
NA	NA	TRBV9	TRBJ2-5	CASSPSGRMQYF	TGTGCCAGCAGCCCCAGCGGACGGATGCAGTACTTC
NA	NA	TRBV5-5	TRBJ1-3	CASSGGEAVSGNTIYF	TGTGCCAGCAGCGGGGGGGAGGCGGTCTCTGGAAACACCATATATTTT
NA	TRBD2	TRBV6-5	TRBJ2-5	CASSYGGEGETQYF	TGTGCCAGCAGTTACGGGGGGGAGGGGGAGACCCAGTACTTC
NA	TRBD2	TRBV19	TRBJ2-1	CASSPQGGGVHNEQFF	TGTGCCAGTAGTCCCCAGGGCGGGGGGGTACACAATGAGCAGTTCTTC
NA	NA	TRBV7-9	TRBJ1-5	CASSPQGQNQPQHF	TGTGCCAGCAGCCCACAGGGCCAGAATCAGCCCCAGCATTTT
NA	TRBD1	TRBV5-1	TRBJ1-1	CASSYGTGGLMNTEAFF	TGCGCCAGCAGCTACGGGACAGGGGGACTCATGAACACTGAAGCTTTCTTT
NA	NA	TRBV2	TRBJ2-3	CASRSDTDTQYF	TGTGCCAGCAGGAGCGACACAGATACGCAGTATTTT
NA	NA	TRBV19	TRBJ1-1	CASSMEGLPLEGTEAFF	TGTGCCAGTAGTATGGAGGGACTTCCCCTTGAGGGCACTGAAGCTTTCTTT
NA	TRBD1	TRBV5-1	TRBJ1-5	CASSLGTGGKSNQPQHF	TGCGCCAGCAGCTTGGGGACAGGGGGCAAGAGCAATCAGCCCCAGCATTTT
NA	TRBD2	TRBV19	TRBJ2-1	CASSISWRGVGEQFF	TGTGCCAGTAGTATTTCGTGGCGGGGGGTCGGTGAGCAGTTCTTC
NA	NA	TRBV18	TRBJ1-1	CASSPPTVNTEAFF	TGTGCCAGCTCACCACCGACAGTTAACACTGAAGCTTTCTTT
once	TRBD2	TRBV7-2	TRBJ2-5	CASSPGVSGGAVPGTQYF	TGTGCCAGCAGCCCGGGGGTTAGCGGGGGGGCCGTTCCGGGGACCCAGTACTTC
NA	NA	TRBV13	TRBJ1-1	CASSLERDTEAFF	TGTGCCAGCAGCTTAGAACGGGACACTGAAGCTTTCTTT
NA	TRBD2	TRBV2	TRBJ2-1	CASRSGGESYNEQFF	TGTGCCAGCAGGAGCGGGGGAGAATCCTACAATGAGCAGTTCTTC
once	NA	TRBV21-1	TRBJ2-2	CASSSGQGLNTGELFF	TGTGCCAGCAGCTCGGGACAGGGGCTGAACACCGGGGAGCTGTTTTTT
NA	TRBD1	TRBV4-3	TRBJ2-7	CASSPGQGAYEQYF	TGCGCCAGCAGCCCGGGACAGGGGGCCTACGAGCAGTACTTC
NA	NA	TRBV30	TRBJ2-2	CARSRAPNTGELFF	TGTGCCCGGTCGCGCGCCCCGAACACCGGGGAGCTGTTTTTT
NA	NA	TRBV28	TRBJ1-2	CASGVWGYTF	TGTGCCAGCGGAGTCTGGGGCTACACCTTC
NA	TRBD2	TRBV3-1/TRBV3-2	TRBJ2-5	CASTSSGGSETQYF	TGTGCCAGCACCTCTAGCGGGGGATCGGAGACCCAGTACTTC
once	NA	TRBV11-2	TRBJ2-1	CASSLVSGGYNEQFF	TGTGCCAGCAGCTTAGTCAGCGGCGGATACAATGAGCAGTTCTTC
NA	NA	TRBV5-1	TRBJ1-1	CASSLTRGMNTEAFF	TGCGCCAGCAGCCTCACGCGTGGTATGAACACTGAAGCTTTCTTT
NA	NA	TRBV6-5	TRBJ2-1	CAIPTGQSSYNEQFF	TGTGCCATTCCAACCGGACAGAGCTCCTACAATGAGCAGTTCTTC
once	NA	TRBV5-1	TRBJ2-6	CASSGDFSLYSGANVLTF	TGCGCCAGCAGTGGGGACTTCTCTCTATACTCTGGGGCCAACGTCCTGACTTTC
NA	TRBD1	TRBV10-3	TRBJ2-7	CAISHPARGLSFSYEQYF	TGTGCCATCAGTCACCCGGCCAGGGGGCTTTCCTTCTCCTACGAGCAGTACTTC
NA	TRBD2	TRBV3-1/TRBV3-2	TRBJ2-1	CASSRTGLAGADNEQFF	TGTGCCAGCAGCCGGACGGGACTAGCGGGTGCAGACAATGAGCAGTTCTTC
NA	TRBD2	TRBV7-8	TRBJ2-3	CASSATGGPEDTQYF	TGTGCCAGCAGCGCGACGGGGGGGCCGGAAGATACGCAGTATTTT
NA	NA	TRBV5-5	TRBJ1-2	CASSLVDSANYGYTF	TGTGCCAGCAGCTTGGTGGACAGTGCTAACTATGGCTACACCTTC
NA	NA	TRBV6-5	TRBJ1-3	CASSWTAGNTIYF	TGTGCCAGCAGCTGGACAGCGGGAAACACCATATATTTT
NA	TRBD1	TRBV5-1	TRBJ1-1	CASSFVDRSGTEAFF	TGCGCCAGCAGCTTTGTGGACAGGAGCGGCACTGAAGCTTTCTTT
NA	NA	TRBV4-3	TRBJ1-2	CASSQDGGPGGYTF	TGCGCCAGCAGCCAAGACGGAGGTCCGGGAGGCTACACCTTC
NA	TRBD1	TRBV28	TRBJ1-1	CASGLGTGLYPEAFF	TGTGCCAGCGGCTTAGGGACAGGACTTTACCCGGAAGCTTTCTTT
NA	NA	TRBV11-2	TRBJ2-5	CASSFGTGETQYF	TGTGCCAGCAGCTTCGGGACTGGGGAGACCCAGTACTTC
NA	TRBD1	TRBV28	TRBJ1-5	CASSLDRVEPQHF	TGTGCCAGCAGTTTAGACAGGGTCGAGCCCCAGCATTTT
NA	TRBD1	TRBV19	TRBJ1-6	CASSIAGTGLSPLHF	TGTGCCAGTAGTATCGCCGGGACAGGGCTTTCACCCCTCCACTTT
NA	TRBD1	TRBV6-5	TRBJ1-4	CASSQGTGGVEKLFF	TGTGCCAGCAGCCAAGGGACAGGGGGTGTCGAAAAACTGTTTTTT
NA	TRBD1	TRBV15	TRBJ1-4	CATSRDGQGDKKLFF	TGTGCCACCAGCAGAGATGGGCAGGGGGACAAAAAACTGTTTTTT
NA	NA	TRBV6-6	TRBJ1-2	CASSYFLEISEYGYTF	TGTGCCAGCAGTTATTTCCTGGAGATTTCGGAATATGGCTACACCTTC
NA	NA	TRBV29-1	TRBJ1-2	CSVSGGPNYGYTF	TGCAGCGTTTCCGGGGGGCCTAACTATGGCTACACCTTC
NA	TRBD2	TRBV7-6	TRBJ2-2	CASSSVLAGGSGELFF	TGTGCCAGCAGCTCAGTTCTAGCGGGTGGCTCCGGGGAGCTGTTTTTT
NA	NA	TRBV9	TRBJ2-7	CASSVHRVVYEQYF	TGTGCCAGCAGCGTACACAGGGTGGTCTACGAGCAGTACTTC